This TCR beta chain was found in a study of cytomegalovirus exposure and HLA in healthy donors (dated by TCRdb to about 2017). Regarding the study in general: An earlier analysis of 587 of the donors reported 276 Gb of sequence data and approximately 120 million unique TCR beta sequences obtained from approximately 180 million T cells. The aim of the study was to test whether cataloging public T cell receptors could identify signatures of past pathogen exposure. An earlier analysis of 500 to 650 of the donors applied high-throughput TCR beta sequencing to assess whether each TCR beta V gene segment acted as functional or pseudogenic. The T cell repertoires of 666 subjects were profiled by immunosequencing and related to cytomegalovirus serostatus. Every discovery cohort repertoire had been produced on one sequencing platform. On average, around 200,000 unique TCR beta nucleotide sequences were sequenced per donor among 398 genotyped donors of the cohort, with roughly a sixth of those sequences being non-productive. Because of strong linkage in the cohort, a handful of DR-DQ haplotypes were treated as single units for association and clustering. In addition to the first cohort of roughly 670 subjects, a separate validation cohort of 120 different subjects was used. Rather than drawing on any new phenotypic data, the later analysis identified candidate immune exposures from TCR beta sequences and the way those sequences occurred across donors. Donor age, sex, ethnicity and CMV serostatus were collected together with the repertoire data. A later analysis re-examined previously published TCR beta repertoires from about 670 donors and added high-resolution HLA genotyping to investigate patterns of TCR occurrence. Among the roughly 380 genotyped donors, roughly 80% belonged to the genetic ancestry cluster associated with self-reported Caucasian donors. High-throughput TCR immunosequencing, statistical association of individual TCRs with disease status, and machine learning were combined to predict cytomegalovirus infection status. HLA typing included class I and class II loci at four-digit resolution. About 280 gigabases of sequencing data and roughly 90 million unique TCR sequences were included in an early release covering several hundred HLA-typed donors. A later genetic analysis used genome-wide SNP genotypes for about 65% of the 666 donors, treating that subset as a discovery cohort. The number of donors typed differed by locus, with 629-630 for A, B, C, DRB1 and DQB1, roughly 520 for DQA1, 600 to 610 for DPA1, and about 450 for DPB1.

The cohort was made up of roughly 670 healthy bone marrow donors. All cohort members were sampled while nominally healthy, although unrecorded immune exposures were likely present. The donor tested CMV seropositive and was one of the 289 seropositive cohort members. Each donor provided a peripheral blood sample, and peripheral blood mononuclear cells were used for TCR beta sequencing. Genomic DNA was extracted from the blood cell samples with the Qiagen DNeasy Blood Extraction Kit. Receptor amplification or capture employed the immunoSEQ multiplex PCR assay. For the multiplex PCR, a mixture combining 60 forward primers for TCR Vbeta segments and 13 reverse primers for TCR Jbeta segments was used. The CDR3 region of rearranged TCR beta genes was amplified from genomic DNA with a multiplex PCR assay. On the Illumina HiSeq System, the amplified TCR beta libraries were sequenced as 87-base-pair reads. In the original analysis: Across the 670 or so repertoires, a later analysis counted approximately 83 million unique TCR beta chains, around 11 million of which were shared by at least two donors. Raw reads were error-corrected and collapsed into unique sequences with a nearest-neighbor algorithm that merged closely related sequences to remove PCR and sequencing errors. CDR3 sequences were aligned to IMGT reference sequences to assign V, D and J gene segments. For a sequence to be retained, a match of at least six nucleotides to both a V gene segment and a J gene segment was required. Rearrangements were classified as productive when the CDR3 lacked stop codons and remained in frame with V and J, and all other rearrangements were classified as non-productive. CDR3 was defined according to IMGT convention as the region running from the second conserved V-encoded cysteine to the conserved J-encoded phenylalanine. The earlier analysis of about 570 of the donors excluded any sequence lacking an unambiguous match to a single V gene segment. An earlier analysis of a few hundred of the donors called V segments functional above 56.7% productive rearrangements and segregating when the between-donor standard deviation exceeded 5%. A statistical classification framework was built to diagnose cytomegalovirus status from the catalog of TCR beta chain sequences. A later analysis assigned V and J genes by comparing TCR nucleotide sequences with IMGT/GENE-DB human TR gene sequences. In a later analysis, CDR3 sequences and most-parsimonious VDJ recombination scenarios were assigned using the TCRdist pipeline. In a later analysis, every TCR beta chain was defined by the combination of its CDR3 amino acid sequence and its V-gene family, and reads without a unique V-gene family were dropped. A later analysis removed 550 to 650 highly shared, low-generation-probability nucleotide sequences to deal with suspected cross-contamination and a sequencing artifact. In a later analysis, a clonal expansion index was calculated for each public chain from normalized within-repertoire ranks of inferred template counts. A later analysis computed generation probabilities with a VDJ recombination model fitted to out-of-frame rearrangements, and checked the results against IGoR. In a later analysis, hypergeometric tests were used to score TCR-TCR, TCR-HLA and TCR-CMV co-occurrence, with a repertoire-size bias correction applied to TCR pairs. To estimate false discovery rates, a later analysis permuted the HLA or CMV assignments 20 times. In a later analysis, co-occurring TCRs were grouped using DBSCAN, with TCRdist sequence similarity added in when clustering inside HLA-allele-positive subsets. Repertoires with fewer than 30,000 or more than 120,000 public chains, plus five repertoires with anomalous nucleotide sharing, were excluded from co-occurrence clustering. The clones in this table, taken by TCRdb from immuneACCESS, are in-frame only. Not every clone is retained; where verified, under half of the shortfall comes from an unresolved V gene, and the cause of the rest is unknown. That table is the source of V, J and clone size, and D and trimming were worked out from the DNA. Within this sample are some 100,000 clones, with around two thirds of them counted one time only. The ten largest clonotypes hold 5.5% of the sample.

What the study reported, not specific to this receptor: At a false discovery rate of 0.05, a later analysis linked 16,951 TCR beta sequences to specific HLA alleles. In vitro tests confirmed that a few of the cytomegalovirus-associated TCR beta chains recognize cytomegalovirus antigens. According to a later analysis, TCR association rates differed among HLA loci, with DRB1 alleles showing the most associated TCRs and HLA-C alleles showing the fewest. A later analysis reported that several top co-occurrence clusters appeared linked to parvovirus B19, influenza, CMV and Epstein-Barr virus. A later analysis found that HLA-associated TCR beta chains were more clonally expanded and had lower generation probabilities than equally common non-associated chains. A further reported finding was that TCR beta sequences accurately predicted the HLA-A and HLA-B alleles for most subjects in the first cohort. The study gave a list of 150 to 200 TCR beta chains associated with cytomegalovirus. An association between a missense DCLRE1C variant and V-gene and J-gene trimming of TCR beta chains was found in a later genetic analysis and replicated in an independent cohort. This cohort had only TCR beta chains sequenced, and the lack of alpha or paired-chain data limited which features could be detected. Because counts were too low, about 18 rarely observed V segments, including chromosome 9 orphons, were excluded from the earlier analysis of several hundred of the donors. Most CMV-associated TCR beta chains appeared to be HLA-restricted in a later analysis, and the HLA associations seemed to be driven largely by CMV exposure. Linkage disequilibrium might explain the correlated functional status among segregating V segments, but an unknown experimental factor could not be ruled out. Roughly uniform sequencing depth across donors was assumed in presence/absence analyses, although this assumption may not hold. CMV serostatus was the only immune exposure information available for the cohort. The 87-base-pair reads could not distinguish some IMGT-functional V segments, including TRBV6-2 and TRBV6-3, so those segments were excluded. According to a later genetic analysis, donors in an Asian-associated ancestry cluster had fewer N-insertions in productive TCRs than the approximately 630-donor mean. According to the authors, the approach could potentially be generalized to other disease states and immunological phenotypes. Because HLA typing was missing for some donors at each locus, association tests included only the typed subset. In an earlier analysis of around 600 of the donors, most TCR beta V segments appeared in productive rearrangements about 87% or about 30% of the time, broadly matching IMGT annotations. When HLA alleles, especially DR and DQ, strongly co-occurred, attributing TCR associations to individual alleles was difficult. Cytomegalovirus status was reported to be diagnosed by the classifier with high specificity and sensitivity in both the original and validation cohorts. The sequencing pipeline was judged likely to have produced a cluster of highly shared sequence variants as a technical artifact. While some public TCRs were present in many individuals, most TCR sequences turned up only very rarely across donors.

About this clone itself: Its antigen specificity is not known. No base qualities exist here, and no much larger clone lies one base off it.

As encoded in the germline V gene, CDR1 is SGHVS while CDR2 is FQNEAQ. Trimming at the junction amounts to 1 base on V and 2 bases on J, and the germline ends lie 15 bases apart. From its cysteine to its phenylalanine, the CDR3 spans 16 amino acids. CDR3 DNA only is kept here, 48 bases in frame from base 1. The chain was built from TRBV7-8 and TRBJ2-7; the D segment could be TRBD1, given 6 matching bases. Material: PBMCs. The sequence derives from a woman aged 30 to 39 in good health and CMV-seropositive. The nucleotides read TGTGCCAGCAGCTTAGGGGCTCAGGGGAAGACCTACGAGCAGTACTTC. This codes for CASSLGAQGKTYEQYF.